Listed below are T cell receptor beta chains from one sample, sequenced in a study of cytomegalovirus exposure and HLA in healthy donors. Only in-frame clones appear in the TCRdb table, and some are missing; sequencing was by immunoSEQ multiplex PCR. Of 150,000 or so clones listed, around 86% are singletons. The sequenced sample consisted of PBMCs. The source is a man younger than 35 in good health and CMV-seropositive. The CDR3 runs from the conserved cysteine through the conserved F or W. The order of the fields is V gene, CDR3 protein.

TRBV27	CASRPGSGELFF
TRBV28	CASSPLGTSGRLWGEQYF
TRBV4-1	CASSSRQEEAFF
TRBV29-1	CSGDRGDNEQFF
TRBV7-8	CASSLKRETGGELFF
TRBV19	CASRKPGQGIGELFF
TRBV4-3	CASSHPVGQSNEKLFF
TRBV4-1	CASSQDPRVGGPYNEQFF
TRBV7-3	CASSLLAGGTDTQYF
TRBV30	CAWSLAGRPYNEQFF
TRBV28	CASSFSGGTNPYF
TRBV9	CASSRGGTGETQYF
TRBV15	CATSKAQGASNQPQHF
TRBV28	CASSSLAGGTDTQYF
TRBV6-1	CASSGLVGGGGTDTQYF
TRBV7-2	CASSLGQTGELFF
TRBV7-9	CASSFLTGYEQYF
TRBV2	CASATGAPDEQYF
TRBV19	CASSPVSNEQFF
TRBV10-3	CAIAGTEVETQYF
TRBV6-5	CASRNVRGSPLHF
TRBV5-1	CASSPRLERDTQYF
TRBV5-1	CASSAYSNQPQHF
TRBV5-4	CASSLEREDNEQFF
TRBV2	CASSDTSGKTGELFF
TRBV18	CASSGDRGGWPQHF
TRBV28	CASSTPRARQGAQNMAQHF
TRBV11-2	CASSLVRGSSYEQYF
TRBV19	CASSKTIHRDRGTDEWQYF
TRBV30	CAWSERSTDTQYF
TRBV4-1	CASSHHLGAFKNIQYF
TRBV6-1	CASSDGSGGDGYTF
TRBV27	CASSREGVRYGYTF
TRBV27	CASSLSRASKEQYF
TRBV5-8	CASSLRERLTDEQFF
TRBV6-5	CASSTWDSKETQYF
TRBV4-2	CASSPRAWGGDTGELFF
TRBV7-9	CASSRSSITYNEQFF
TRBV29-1	CSVGSGALYNEQFF
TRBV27	CASSPDTSDTQYF
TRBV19	CASSIGGSSYEQYF
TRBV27	CASSFTGLAGENEQFF